These 11 T cell receptor beta chains came from one sample sequenced in a study of human T cells and chemical hapten exposure. TCRdb reprocessed the RACE reads via MiXCR and lists one record per CDR3 protein. The repertoire holds approximately 34,000 distinct CDR3 sequences, with around 6.8% as singletons. Time point: patch test 1, 2 weeks after DPC sensitization. Treatment defined: therapeutic diphenylcyclopropenone sensitization with weekly scalp DPC. Researchers extracted total RNA from unfractionated whole blood. The input for sequencing was whole blood, taken in connection with sensitization to the hapten diphenylcyclopropenone (DPC). The origin of the receptors is a woman aged 25 to 39 with alopecia areata. Some clones in this sample may be carry-over from other donors' samples.

There are many counts of this clonotype. The rearrangement links TRBV7-2 to TRBJ2-3, with D unresolved. Germline V gene sequence: CDR1 SGHTA, CDR2 FQGNSA. The CDR3 is 15 residues long. V lost 2 bases and J 2 bases, leaving 11 bases between the germline ends. The CDR3 here is CASSLMGGYTDTQYF. CDR3 in DNA: TGTGCCAGCAGCTTAATGGGCGGATACACAGATACGCAGTATTTT. The full variable domain, completed using reference TRBV7-2 and TRBJ2-3, is GAGVSQSPSNKVTEKGKDVELRCDPISGHTALYWYRQSLGQGLEFLIYFQGNSAPDKSGLPSDRFSAERTGGSVSTLTIQRTQQEDSAVYLCASSLMGGYTDTQYFGPGTRLTVL.

This clonotype was seen repeatedly, ten times or more. This chain uses TRBV4-2 with TRBJ2-1; 9 bases fit TRBD2. This CDR3 has 17 amino acids. J gave up 3 bases and V 0 bases, and 6 bases lay outside the gene matches. CDR1 and CDR2 (germline): LGHNA, YNFKEQ. The CDR3 DNA follows: TGTGCCAGCAGCCAAGATTCGGAGCGGGGGGACTACAATGAGCAGTTCTTC. Its translation is CASSQDSERGDYNEQFF.

This clonotype was recorded a few times. The CDR3 reads CASSLLAGTGSEKLFF. CDR3 sequence (DNA): TGTGCCAGCAGCTTATTAGCTGGGACAGGGTCTGAAAAACTGTTTTTT. V and J are TRBV7-2 and TRBJ1-4, with 9 bases that match TRBD1. In germline, CDR1 is SGHTA, CDR2 FQGNSA. The trim removed 2 bases at V and 7 bases at J, leaving 8 bases unmatched. The CDR3 extends over 16 amino acids.

Ten or more counts support this clonotype. The J gene is TRBJ2-2, the V gene TRBV27; D gene unclear. CDR1 is MNHEY, CDR2 SMNVEV, per germline (reference sequence). The length of the CDR3 is 16 residues. Trimming removed 3 bases from V and 5 bases from J, with 16 bases in between. The CDR3 bases are TGTGCCAGCAGTTTTGGCAGAGAGCCCGGTACCGGGGAGCTGTTTTTT. Encoded protein: CASSFGREPGTGELFF.

This clonotype came up many times. The chain combines TRBV12-3 or TRBV12-4 with TRBJ1-3, with D uncertain. This CDR3 contains 16 residues. V lost 1 base and J lost 2, with 12 bases in between. DNA for the CDR3: TGTGCCAGCAGTTTAGATCCAGGAGCTACTGGAAACACCATATATTTT. Translated: CASSLDPGATGNTIYF.

This clonotype was counted only a few times. V is TRBV9 and J is TRBJ2-1; 14 bases match TRBD2. The CDR3 runs to 15 residues. Germline CDR1 SGDLS, CDR2 YYNGEE. Trimming removed 3 bases from V and 6 bases from J; junction bases left unmatched: 2. The CDR3 spells CASSGLAGGGNEQFF. The CDR3 nucleotides are TGTGCCAGCAGCGGACTAGCGGGGGGGGGCAATGAGCAGTTCTTC.

This chain joins TRBV5-1 and TRBJ1-2, with D possibly TRBD1 on 5 matching bases. V was shortened by 4 bases and J by 2 bases, with 9 bases between the two germline ends. CDR3 length equals 13 residues. CDR1 is SGHRS and CDR2 is YFSETQ in the germline V gene. The CDR3 sequence: CASSPDSNYGYTF. The CDR3 DNA reads as TGCGCCAGCAGCCCTGACAGCAACTATGGCTACACCTTC.

This clonotype was picked up a small number of times. V usage is TRBV18 and J usage is TRBJ2-1; 11 nucleotides match TRBD2. Unmatched junction bases numbered 2, after V lost 0 bases and J lost 1 base. Germline V CDR1 and CDR2: KGHSH, LQKENI. The CDR3 sequence is 17 residues long. The DNA of the CDR3 is TGTGCCAGCTCACCACCACTAGCGGGGGTATCCTACAATGAGCAGTTCTTC. Amino acid sequence: CASSPPLAGVSYNEQFF.

The gene calls are TRBV20-1 and TRBJ1-5, with D possibly TRBD1 on 6 matching bases. The length of the CDR3 is 14 residues. Deletions cut 1 base from V and 5 bases from J, with 12 bases between. Germline CDR1 and CDR2: DFQATT and SNEGSKA (reference sequence). The CDR3 nucleotides are TGCAGTGCTAGAGGGGGGCTGCCCGATCAGCCCCAGCATTTT. It translates to CSARGGLPDQPQHF.

This clonotype was recorded at least ten times. V is TRBV14 and J is TRBJ2-7; maybe TRBD2 (6 bases). This CDR3 has 13 residues. CDR1 is SGHDN and CDR2 is FVKESK in the germline V gene. Trimming removed 2 bases at V and 6 bases at J, with 11 bases between. The CDR3 nucleotides read TGTGCCAGCAGCCAATACGGGAGTCCCGAGCAGTACTTC. Translating gives CASSQYGSPEQYF.

The rearrangement uses TRBV2 and TRBJ2-4, with D possibly matching TRBD1 (6 bases). Germline values: CDR1 SNHLY, CDR2 FYNNEI. Trimming left V 8 bases short and J 0 bases short, with 11 bases between. This CDR3 is built from 14 residues. This CDR3 reads CASGTSGAKNIQYF. CDR3 bases: TGTGCCAGCGGGACATCAGGAGCCAAAAACATTCAGTACTTC.